The rows below give T cell receptor beta chains drawn from one sample of a study of shared clonotypes between healthy human individuals. Measured with immunoSEQ multiplex PCR; TCRdb has only the in-frame clones, and not every one. The sample has approximately 1.9 million clones, roughly 95% seen once; the top ten hold more than 1.5%. Sequencing input: naive CD8+ T cells from PBMCs. These TCRs come from a man aged 18 to 30 in good health. Some clones in this sample may be carry-over from other donors' samples. CDR3s include the opening cysteine and the closing phenylalanine or tryptophan. D genes are given only for firm matches. Where a row states a size, it is once, few, many or the class of an expanded clone; other rows omit it.

D | J | V | size | DNA | CDR3
. | TRBJ2-6 | TRBV10-3 | . | TGTGCCATCAGTGATGTCTTAGGAGGAATTAGCTCTGGGGCCAACGTCCTGACTTTC | CAISDVLGGISSGANVLTF
TRBD2 | TRBJ2-5 | TRBV10-3 | . | TGTGCCATCAGTCGGACTAGCGGGAGTTCGGAGACCCAGTACTTC | CAISRTSGSSETQYF
. | TRBJ2-1 | TRBV11-2 | . | TGTGCCAGCAGCTTAGAAAAGGTCCCAGTGAGCTCCTACAATGAGCAGTTCTTC | CASSLEKVPVSSYNEQFF
TRBD1 | TRBJ2-2 | TRBV25-1 | once | TGTGCCAGCAGTGAGACAGGGTCCGGGGAGCTGTTTTTT | CASSETGSGELFF
. | TRBJ1-1 | TRBV29-1 | . | TGCAGCGTTCTCGGGAACACTGAAGCTTTCTTT | CSVLGNTEAFF
TRBD1 | TRBJ1-5 | TRBV4-2 | once | TGTGCCAGCAGCCCTAGGGACAGGGAGAATCAGCCCCAGCATTTT | CASSPRDRENQPQHF
. | TRBJ2-2 | TRBV29-1 | . | TGCAGCGTTGAATTGGGGGACACCGGGGAGCTGTTTTTT | CSVELGDTGELFF
TRBD2 | TRBJ2-1 | TRBV27 | . | TGTGCCAGCATGATACGGGGCCTGACACAGACTAGCGGGAGGGCCGTTGGGGTTAATGAGCAGTTCTTC | CASMIRGLTQTSGRAVGVNEQFF
. | TRBJ2-7 | TRBV9 | . | TGTGCCAGCAGCGTTTACGGGACATCCTACGAGCAGTACTTC | CASSVYGTSYEQYF
TRBD1 | TRBJ2-1 | TRBV13 | . | TGTGCCAGCAGCTTTTTTAGGACAGGGGCATACAATGAGCAGTTCTTC | CASSFFRTGAYNEQFF
. | TRBJ2-1 | TRBV14 | . | TGTGCCAGCAGCCGAATGGCGGGTCTGTACAATGAGCAGTTCTTC | CASSRMAGLYNEQFF
TRBD1 | TRBJ1-5 | TRBV5-5 | . | TGTGCCAGCAGCATGACGGGACAGGGGTTTCAGCCCCAGCATTTT | CASSMTGQGFQPQHF
. | TRBJ2-5 | TRBV19 | once | TGTGCCAGTAGTACGACCAGGGGGGGAGTCTTTGAGACCCAGTACTTC | CASSTTRGGVFETQYF
TRBD2 | TRBJ2-7 | TRBV28 | . | TGTGCCAGCAGTTTATTTCGGCTAGCGGGCTACGAGCAGTACTTC | CASSLFRLAGYEQYF
TRBD1 | TRBJ1-5 | TRBV7-8 | . | TGTGCCAGCAGCTTAGCAGGGCAGGGGGCGTATAGCAATCAGCCCCAGCATTTT | CASSLAGQGAYSNQPQHF
TRBD1 | TRBJ2-7 | TRBV7-2 | . | TGTGCCAGCAGCTTACCCCGGACAGGGGTCCCCTACGAGCAGTACTTC | CASSLPRTGVPYEQYF
. | TRBJ2-7 | TRBV10-3 | . | TGTGCCATCAGTGAGTCGAAATACTACGAGCAGTACTTC | CAISESKYYEQYF
. | TRBJ2-7 | TRBV10-3 | . | TGTGCCATCAGTGAGCCCCCCGACGAGCAGTACTTC | CAISEPPDEQYF
. | TRBJ2-7 | TRBV29-1 | . | TGCAGCGTTGAAGGGGGGTCTGGATACGAGCAGTACTTC | CSVEGGSGYEQYF
. | TRBJ1-1 | TRBV6-6 | . | TGTGCCAGCAGTTACACTCCGGGGGGCGCGGGCACTGAAGCTTTCTTT | CASSYTPGGAGTEAFF
. | TRBJ2-7 | TRBV29-1 | . | TGCAGCGTTGCCGTCGGGGATTCCTACGAGCAGTACTTC | CSVAVGDSYEQYF
. | TRBJ2-7 | TRBV7-9 | . | TGTGCCAGCAGCTTAGGTGGTGCGGGGGAGCAGTACTTC | CASSLGGAGEQYF
. | TRBJ2-7 | TRBV5-5 | . | TGTGCCAGCAGTCCAGGACAGGGACTAAGCTCCTACGAGCAGTACTTC | CASSPGQGLSSYEQYF
TRBD1 | TRBJ2-7 | TRBV10-3 | . | TGTGCCATCAGTGAGTATGGGACAGGGGAGGTCTACGAGCAGTACTTC | CAISEYGTGEVYEQYF
TRBD2 | TRBJ2-5 | TRBV4-1 | . | TGCGCCAGCAGCTCTAGCGGGAGGGGAGAGACCCAGTACTTC | CASSSSGRGETQYF
. | TRBJ1-1 | TRBV19 | . | TGTGCCAGTAGTATTTGGGACTTATGGGGGAACACTGAAGCTTTCTTT | CASSIWDLWGNTEAFF
TRBD2 | TRBJ2-2 | TRBV7-2 | . | TGTGCCAGCAGCTTACAGCGGGGGAACACCGGGGAGCTGTTTTTT | CASSLQRGNTGELFF
. | TRBJ1-5 | TRBV28 | . | TGTGCCAGCAGCCCCCGGGGCCGCAATCAGCCCCAGCATTTT | CASSPRGRNQPQHF
. | TRBJ1-1 | TRBV27 | . | TGTGCCAGCAACTACCGGTCGCCCGGGACACTGAACACTGAAGCTTTCTTT | CASNYRSPGTLNTEAFF
. | TRBJ2-2 | TRBV2 | . | TGTGCCAGCAGTGAAGGGACTACCACCGGGGAGCTGTTTTTT | CASSEGTTTGELFF
TRBD1 | TRBJ2-7 | TRBV10-1 | . | TGCGCCAGCAGTCGACAGGGAGCCTACGAGCAGTACTTC | CASSRQGAYEQYF
TRBD1 | TRBJ1-2 | TRBV11-2 | . | TGTGCCAGCAGCTTAATATTCAGGACAGGTTATGGCTACACCTTC | CASSLIFRTGYGYTF